The sequence of this T cell receptor beta chain was determined in a study of CD4+ T cells in melanoma. Study observations and caveats: CD8+ T cell, macrophage and B cell function reportedly correlated with neoantigen-specific CD4+ T cells. Reportedly, melanoma neoantigen-specific CD4+ T cells showed varied differentiation states.

Only in-frame clones appear in the TCRdb table, and some are missing; sequencing was by immunoSEQ multiplex PCR. The table shows 9,900 or so clones, with approximately 69% occurring only once. The germline V gene has CDR1 SGHRS and CDR2 YFSETQ. The CDR3 contains 15 residues. Trimming stripped 3 bases from V and 0 bases from J, with 11 bases between. Remarks on this clone: The antigen remains undetermined.

What was sequenced was peripheral blood. The receptor comes from a human donor with melanoma. V is TRBV5-1 and J is TRBJ2-3; D assignment may be TRBD1 or TRBD2 (6 bases each). This CDR3 reads CASSWGAHSTDTQYF. CDR3 nucleotides: TGCGCCAGCAGCTGGGGGGCCCATAGCACAGATACGCAGTATTTT.